This section outlines one TCR beta chain sequence together with its context. The sample holds one count of this clone. The antigen it recognizes is unknown. One base away there is no much larger clone; base qualities are not given. Receptor amplification or capture employed the immunoSEQ multiplex PCR assay. A mixture of 60 forward primers for TCR Vbeta segments and 13 reverse primers for TCR Jbeta segments was used in the multiplex PCR. The CDR3 region of rearranged TCR beta genes was amplified from genomic DNA with a multiplex PCR assay. Amplified TCR beta libraries were sequenced as 87-base-pair reads on the Illumina HiSeq System. As for how the authors treated the data: A later analysis tallied roughly 78 million unique TCR beta chains across the 550 to 850 repertoires, and some 12 million of those chains were shared by two or more donors. Raw reads were error-corrected and collapsed into unique sequences by a nearest-neighbor algorithm in which closely related sequences were merged to remove PCR and sequencing errors. To assign V, D and J gene segments, CDR3 sequences were aligned to IMGT reference sequences. Each retained sequence needed at least a six-nucleotide match to both a V gene segment and a J gene segment. A rearrangement was called productive if the CDR3 had no stop codons and remained in frame with V and J, and every other rearrangement was called non-productive. Following IMGT convention, CDR3 was defined as the stretch from the second conserved V-encoded cysteine up to the conserved J-encoded phenylalanine. Sequences without an unambiguous match to a single V gene segment were excluded from the earlier analysis of 500 to 700 of the donors. In an earlier analysis of approximately 590 of the donors, a V segment was called functional when productive rearrangements were above 56.7%, and segregating when the standard deviation between donors exceeded 5%. A statistical classification framework was developed to diagnose cytomegalovirus status using the catalog of TCR beta chain sequences. A later analysis assigned V and J genes by comparing TCR nucleotide sequences with IMGT/GENE-DB human TR gene sequences. Using the TCRdist pipeline, a later analysis assigned CDR3 sequences along with most-parsimonious VDJ recombination scenarios. A later analysis defined each TCR beta chain by its CDR3 amino acid sequence plus V-gene family, and excluded reads lacking a unique V-gene family. To address suspected cross-contamination and a sequencing artifact, a later analysis removed over 500 highly shared, low-generation-probability nucleotide sequences. A later analysis calculated a clonal expansion index for each public chain from normalized within-repertoire ranks of inferred template counts. In a later analysis, generation probabilities were computed with a VDJ recombination model fitted to out-of-frame rearrangements, and the resulting probabilities were checked against IGoR. A later analysis scored TCR-TCR, TCR-HLA and TCR-CMV co-occurrence with hypergeometric tests, applying a repertoire-size bias correction to TCR pairs. A later analysis estimated false discovery rates by permuting HLA or CMV assignments 20 times. In a later analysis, co-occurring TCRs were grouped using DBSCAN, and TCRdist sequence similarity was added for clustering within HLA-allele-positive subsets. Repertoires with fewer than 30,000 or more than 120,000 public chains were left out of co-occurrence clustering, as were roughly five repertoires with anomalous nucleotide sharing. The table was pulled from immuneACCESS by TCRdb, which kept in-frame rearrangements only. Such tables lose some clones; where checked, under half of the loss comes from unresolved V genes, and the rest has no known cause. V, J and clone size are taken as reported in that table, and D and trimming were inferred from the DNA itself. A total of around 130,000 clones appear in this sample, more than 55% of them only once. Together, the top ten hold approximately 6.5% of the sample.

These data come from a study of cytomegalovirus exposure and HLA in healthy donors (dated by TCRdb to 2016 to 2017). Describing the broader study: An earlier analysis of more than 550 of the donors reported about 260 Gb of sequence data and 117 million unique TCR beta sequences obtained from roughly 180 million T cells. An early release that covered more than 550 HLA-typed donors contained about 290 gigabases of sequencing data and some 87 million unique TCR sequences. Among the approximately 400 genotyped donors, 75% to 90% belonged to the genetic ancestry cluster associated with self-reported Caucasian donors. The study aimed to test whether signatures of past pathogen exposure could be identified by cataloging public T cell receptors. The study profiled the T cell repertoires of some 610 subjects by immunosequencing and related them to cytomegalovirus serostatus. A separate validation cohort of approximately 120 different subjects was used in addition to the roughly 670-subject first cohort. High-throughput TCR immunosequencing, statistical association of individual TCRs with disease status, and machine learning were combined to predict cytomegalovirus infection status. A later analysis re-analyzed previously published TCR beta repertoires from roughly 630 donors and added high-resolution HLA genotyping to study TCR occurrence patterns. Rather than drawing on any new phenotypic data, the later analysis identified candidate immune exposures from TCR beta sequences and the way those sequences occurred across donors. An earlier analysis of about 620 of the donors applied high-throughput TCR beta sequencing to assess whether each TCR beta V gene segment acted as functional or pseudogenic. Donor age, sex, ethnicity and CMV serostatus were compiled alongside the repertoire data. Genome-wide SNP genotypes for about 55% of the 666 donors were used in a later genetic analysis, which treated that subset as a discovery cohort. All discovery cohort repertoires had been generated using a single sequencing platform. HLA typing covered class I and class II loci at four-digit resolution. Typing coverage differed by locus: A, B, C, DRB1 and DQB1 were typed in roughly 620-640 donors, DQA1 in 500 to 550, DPA1 in approximately 600, and DPB1 in approximately 450. Five DR-DQ haplotypes were treated as single units for association and clustering because of strong linkage in the cohort. Among about 400 genotyped donors of the cohort, an average of roughly 230,000 unique TCR beta nucleotide sequences was sequenced per donor, of which 15% to 20% were non-productive. The paper's findings and limits, for the study overall: Immune exposure information for the cohort was limited to CMV serostatus. A group of highly shared sequence variants was considered likely to be a technical artifact of the sequencing pipeline. A later genetic analysis associated a missense DCLRE1C variant with V-gene and J-gene trimming of TCR beta chains, and an independent cohort replicated the association. According to a later analysis, parvovirus B19, influenza, CMV and Epstein-Barr virus appeared linked to several top co-occurrence clusters. Cytomegalovirus status was reported to be diagnosed by the classifier with high specificity and sensitivity in both the original and validation cohorts. The 87-base-pair reads could not distinguish some IMGT-functional V segments, including TRBV6-2 and TRBV6-3, so those segments were excluded. A later genetic analysis reported fewer N-insertions in productive TCRs among donors in an Asian-associated ancestry cluster than the roughly 720-donor mean. Three of the identified cytomegalovirus-associated TCR beta chains were confirmed in vitro to be specific for cytomegalovirus antigens. Across donors, most TCR sequences were observed very rarely, whereas some public TCRs were present in many individuals. A later analysis associated about 17,000 TCR beta sequences with specific HLA alleles at a false discovery rate of 0.05. The authors suggested that the approach could potentially be generalized to other disease states and immunological phenotypes. HLA typing was unavailable for some donors at each locus, so association tests used only the typed subset. Linkage disequilibrium might explain the correlated functional status among segregating V segments, but an unknown experimental factor could not be ruled out. In this cohort, only TCR beta chains were sequenced, and detectable features were limited by the absence of alpha or paired-chain data. A further reported finding was that TCR beta sequences accurately predicted the HLA-A and HLA-B alleles for most subjects in the first cohort. A later analysis found that HLA-associated TCR beta chains were more clonally expanded and had lower generation probabilities than equally common non-associated chains. The study gave a list of some 150 TCR beta chains associated with cytomegalovirus. Sequencing depth was assumed to be roughly uniform across donors in the presence/absence analyses, though that assumption may not hold. When HLA alleles, especially DR and DQ, strongly co-occurred, TCR associations were difficult to assign to individual alleles. Most CMV-associated TCR beta chains appeared to be HLA-restricted in a later analysis, and the HLA associations seemed to be driven largely by CMV exposure. The earlier analysis of some 540 of the donors excluded 15 to 20 rarely observed V segments, including chromosome 9 orphons, because counts were too low. In a later analysis, TCR association rates were found to vary across HLA loci, with the most associated TCRs seen for DRB1 alleles and the fewest for HLA-C alleles. In an earlier analysis of over 550 of the donors, most TCR beta V segments were observed in productive rearrangements about 87% or about 30% of the time, broadly matching IMGT annotations.

A distance of 6 bases separates the germline ends of V and J, which lose 3 bases and 0 bases respectively. The germline V gene yields KGHSH for CDR1 and LQKENI for CDR2. The CDR3 runs 14 amino acids, cysteine and phenylalanine included. The read is trimmed to its CDR3 DNA, 42 bases read in frame from base 1. In total, more than 500 healthy bone marrow donors made up the cohort. At the time of sampling, all cohort members were nominally healthy, though unrecorded immune exposures were likely present. The donor tested CMV seronegative and was one of the 352 seronegative cohort members. A peripheral blood sample was provided by each donor, and peripheral blood mononuclear cells were used for TCR beta sequencing. Genomic DNA extraction from the blood cell samples was performed with the Qiagen DNeasy Blood Extraction Kit.

This sequence originates from a woman aged 60-75 years in good health and CMV-seronegative. Here the chain combines TRBV18 and TRBJ1-5, with no confident D gene call. Source material: PBMCs. In nucleotides, the sequence is TGTGCCAGCTCACCCCAGAATAGCAATCAGCCCCAGCATTTT. This codes for CASSPQNSNQPQHF.